The 11 T cell receptor beta chains in this list originate from one sample, sequenced in a study of cytomegalovirus exposure and HLA in healthy donors. The study ran its PCR with 60 Vbeta and 13 Jbeta primers. Clones were sequenced by immunoSEQ multiplex PCR, and TCRdb holds only the in-frame ones, with some missing. Of 70,000 to 90,000 clones in the sample, roughly 88% were seen once. Sequencing was done on a sample of PBMCs. The receptors here all came from a man in his 70s in good health and CMV-seropositive.

The V and J genes are TRBV6-1 and TRBJ2-1; the D is unclear. The V and J ends lost 0 bases and 7 bases respectively, with 4 bases between them. Looked up from germline, CDR1 is MNHNS and CDR2 is SASEGT. The CDR3 extends over 12 amino acids. The CDR3 reads CASSEARNEQFF. The CDR3 DNA follows: TGTGCCAGCAGTGAAGCGAGGAATGAGCAGTTCTTC.

In this sample, this clone turned up many times. The chain has TRBV5-1 and TRBJ1-5; D is perhaps TRBD1 (6 bases). This CDR3 spans 15 amino acids. V was shortened by 0 bases and J by 3 bases, with 10 bases between the two germline ends. The germline V gene encodes CDR1 SGHRS and CDR2 YFSETQ. Here the CDR3 reads CASSLGDIPNQPQHF. The CDR3 region has the DNA TGCGCCAGCAGCTTGGGGGACATACCCAATCAGCCCCAGCATTTT.

V is TRBV4-1 and J is TRBJ2-1, with 10 bases matching TRBD2. CDR1 and CDR2 (germline): MGHRA, YSYEKL. The CDR3 is made up of 17 amino acids. After removal of 0 bases from V and 4 bases from J, the junction contained 6 bases not matched to a gene. CDR3 region: CASSQDTTSGDYNEQFF. CDR3 DNA: TGCGCCAGCAGCCAAGATACCACTAGCGGGGATTACAATGAGCAGTTCTTC.

V and J are TRBV7-2 and TRBJ2-1, with a possible D match to TRBD2 (6 bases). Germline CDR1 and CDR2: SGHTA and FQGNSA. The V gene lost 6 bases and the J gene lost 7 bases, with 19 bases spanning the gap. This CDR3 region has 15 residues. CDR3 region: CASRASGLRTNEQFF. The CDR3 bases are TGTGCCAGCAGGGCCTCGGGACTCCGAACGAATGAGCAGTTCTTC.

This chain joins TRBV30 and TRBJ1-1; D is unclear. Per the germline V gene, CDR1 is GTSNPN and CDR2 is SVGIG (reference sequence). The CDR3 extends over 12 amino acids. V was pared by 2 bases and J by 6 bases, with 10 bases between. CDR3: CAWSWRVPEAFF. DNA of the CDR3: TGTGCCTGGAGTTGGAGGGTCCCTGAAGCTTTCTTT.

This chain uses TRBV11-2 with TRBJ2-7; 7 bases agree with TRBD2. Trimming removed 5 bases from V and 13 bases from J; junction bases left unmatched: 11. The CDR3 totals 12 residues. Germline V gene lookup returns CDR1 SGHAT and CDR2 FQNNGV. The CDR3 is CASSLSSGLPYF. The CDR3 coding sequence is TGTGCCAGCAGCCTAAGTTCGGGACTACCTTACTTC.

The V call is TRBV6-5, the J call TRBJ2-3; D gene unclear. Germline-derived CDR1 and CDR2 are MNHEY and SVGAGI. V was pared by 4 bases and J by 2 bases, with 10 bases between. The CDR3 is made up of 14 amino acids. CDR3 residues: CASSFGGFTDTQYF. The CDR3 nucleotides are TGTGCCAGCAGTTTCGGCGGCTTCACAGATACGCAGTATTTT.

This chain links TRBV6-6 with TRBJ1-5; no clear D gene. The V gene's germline CDR1 is MNHNY and CDR2 SVGAGI (reference sequence). This CDR3 has 14 amino acids. V was pared by 2 bases and J by 0 bases, with 5 bases between. The DNA for the CDR3 is TGTGCCAGCAGTTACGAGGATAGCAATCAGCCCCAGCATTTT. Translated: CASSYEDSNQPQHF.

This clone is a singleton in its sample. The chain employs TRBV5-4 and TRBJ2-3, with 7 positions matching TRBD1. The CDR3 is 15 amino acids. Germline V lookup: CDR1 SGHNT, CDR2 YYREEE (reference sequence). The junction had 10 bases not matched to a gene; V was cut back by 4 bases and J by 5 bases. DNA for the CDR3: TGTGCCAGCAGCAAGACAGGGAGAGATGGAGATACGCAGTATTTT. This codes for CASSKTGRDGDTQYF.

The chain recombines TRBV28 with TRBJ1-2; weak D call: TRBD1 (5 bases). Germline lookup yields CDR1 MDHEN and CDR2 SYDVKM. The CDR3 has 15 residues. V shed 5 bases and J shed 4 bases, with 17 bases lying between them. The CDR3 is CASSPSGARIYGYTF. The CDR3 DNA sequence: TGTGCCAGCAGTCCCAGTGGGGCGCGTATCTATGGCTACACCTTC.

This chain connects TRBV2 to TRBJ2-2; possible D gene TRBD1, 5 bases. CDR1 is SNHLY and CDR2 is FYNNEI in the germline V gene. This CDR3 is 14 amino acids long. Between the trimmed V and J ends, which lost 4 bases and 0 bases, there was a span of 6 bases. The CDR3, as DNA: TGTGCCAGCAGTGGACAGTCGAACACCGGGGAGCTGTTTTTT. This translates into CASSGQSNTGELFF.